The 4 T cell receptor beta chains below come from one sample, sequenced in a study of tumor and adjacent non-tumor tissue in lung cancer. No cell sorting was done before RNA was extracted from the tissue. Distant lung tissue was collected more than 3 cm away from the tumor edge. The library came from three nested PCR rounds adapted from ARM-PCR protocols. One entry per CDR3 protein results from TCRdb running MiXCR on the multiplex PCR reads. The profile shows approximately 77,000 distinct CDR3 sequences, roughly 80% of them singletons. Input material: distant non-tumor lung tissue. The receptors stem from a man in his 60s with non-small cell lung cancer.

The CDR3 region has the DNA TGCAGCGTTACCCGGACAGGTCACTACGAGCAGTACTTC. It translates to CSVTRTGHYEQYF. This chain uses TRBV29-1 with TRBJ2-7, with 7 bases fitting TRBD1. In germline, CDR1 is SQVTM, CDR2 ANQGSEA. CDR3 length: 13 residues. After removal of 5 bases from V and 3 bases from J, the junction contained 7 bases not matched to a gene.

Details on this clonotype: Germline is not matched at one junction end, which may reflect a read error. This chain uses TRBV6-2 or TRBV6-3 with TRBJ1-5; D is undetermined. Per germline, CDR1 MNHEY and CDR2 SVGEGT. CDR3 length equals 13 residues. CDR3: CASSPSAIQPQHF. CDR3 in DNA: TGTGCCAGCAGCCCTTCGGCGATTCAGCCCCAACATTTT.

Concerning this clonotype: This may come from a read error, since a much larger clone is one base off. Since the CDR3 does not end with the conserved phenylalanine or tryptophan, this likely comes from a read error. This chain links TRBV6-2 or TRBV6-3 with TRBJ1-1; perhaps TRBD1 as D (5 bases). The CDR3 has 14 residues. V was pared by 1 base and J by 4 bases, with 10 bases between. The germline V gene encodes CDR1 MNHEY and CDR2 SVGEGT. CDR3 protein: CASSYYGGGTEAFY. The CDR3 coding sequence is TGTGCCAGCAGTTACTACGGGGGGGGCACTGAAGCTTTCTAT.

The sample holds one count of this clonotype. The chain joins TRBV11-3 to TRBJ2-3; either TRBD1 or TRBD2 may supply D (5 bases each). The CDR3 is 12 residues long. Germline-derived CDR1 and CDR2 are SGHNT and YENEEA. Trimming took 2 bases from V and 14 from J, leaving 14 bases between them. Here the CDR3 reads CASSLWGTSWYF. The CDR3 DNA sequence: TGTGCCAGCAGCTTATGGGGGACCAGTTGGTATTTT.